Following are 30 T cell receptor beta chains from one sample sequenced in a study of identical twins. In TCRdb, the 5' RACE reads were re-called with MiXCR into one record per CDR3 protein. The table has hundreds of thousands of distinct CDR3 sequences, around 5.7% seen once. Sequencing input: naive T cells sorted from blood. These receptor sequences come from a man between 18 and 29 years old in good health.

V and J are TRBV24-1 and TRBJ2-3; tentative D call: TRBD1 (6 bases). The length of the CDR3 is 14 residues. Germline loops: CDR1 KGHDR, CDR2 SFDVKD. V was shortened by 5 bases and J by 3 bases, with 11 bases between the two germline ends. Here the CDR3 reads CATSVGTGTDTQYF. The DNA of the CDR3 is TGTGCCACCAGTGTAGGTACAGGGACAGATACGCAGTATTTT.

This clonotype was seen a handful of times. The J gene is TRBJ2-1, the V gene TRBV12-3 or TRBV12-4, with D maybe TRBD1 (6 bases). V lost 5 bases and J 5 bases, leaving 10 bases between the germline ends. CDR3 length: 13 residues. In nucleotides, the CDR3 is TGTGCCAGCAGTCCTTCAGGGGACAATGAGCAGTTCTTC. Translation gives CASSPSGDNEQFF.

Here the CDR3 reads CAWGRASGNTIYF. As DNA, the CDR3 is TGTGCCTGGGGGAGGGCCTCTGGAAACACCATATATTTT. The V call is TRBV30, the J call TRBJ1-3; D ambiguous. V lost 5 bases and J 0 bases, leaving 8 bases between the germline ends. The CDR3 extends over 13 amino acids. Germline CDR1 GTSNPN, CDR2 SVGIG (reference sequence).

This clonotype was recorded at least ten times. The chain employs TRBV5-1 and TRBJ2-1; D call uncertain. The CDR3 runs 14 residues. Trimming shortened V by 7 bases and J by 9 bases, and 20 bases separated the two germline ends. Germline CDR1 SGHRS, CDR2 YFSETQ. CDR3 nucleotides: TGCGCCAGCCAGATGCTGGAGAAGGTCAGTGAGCAGTTCTTC. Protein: CASQMLEKVSEQFF.

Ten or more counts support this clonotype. The CDR3 DNA reads TGCAGCGTCTCTCCTAACAGGGGGTTGGAGACCCAGTACTTC. Translating gives CSVSPNRGLETQYF. This chain links TRBV29-1 with TRBJ2-5; 8 bases line up with TRBD1. Germline values: CDR1 SQVTM, CDR2 ANQGSEA. With 6 bases clipped from V and 5 bases from J, the junction kept 11 bases outside the gene matches. This CDR3 is 14 amino acids long. The full variable domain, rest sourced from reference TRBV29-1 and TRBJ2-5, is SAVISQKPSRDICQRGTSLTIQCQVDSQVTMMFWYRQQPGQSLTLIATANQGSEATYESGFVIDKFPISRPNLTFSTLTVSNMSPEDSSIYLCSVSPNRGLETQYFGPGTRLLVL.

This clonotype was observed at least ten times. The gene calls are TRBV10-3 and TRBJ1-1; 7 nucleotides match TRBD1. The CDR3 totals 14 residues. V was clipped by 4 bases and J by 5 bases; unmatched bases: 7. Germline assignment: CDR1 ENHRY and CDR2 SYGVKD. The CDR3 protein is CAISVGRGTTEAFF. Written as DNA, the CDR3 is TGTGCCATCAGTGTTGGCAGGGGGACTACTGAAGCTTTCTTT.

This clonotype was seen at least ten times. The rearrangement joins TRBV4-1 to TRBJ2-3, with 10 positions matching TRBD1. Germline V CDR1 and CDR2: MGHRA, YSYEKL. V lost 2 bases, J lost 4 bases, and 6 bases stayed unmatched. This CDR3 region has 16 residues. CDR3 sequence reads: CASSQKGDRGADTQYF. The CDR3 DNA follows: TGCGCCAGCAGCCAAAAAGGGGACAGGGGCGCAGATACGCAGTATTTT.

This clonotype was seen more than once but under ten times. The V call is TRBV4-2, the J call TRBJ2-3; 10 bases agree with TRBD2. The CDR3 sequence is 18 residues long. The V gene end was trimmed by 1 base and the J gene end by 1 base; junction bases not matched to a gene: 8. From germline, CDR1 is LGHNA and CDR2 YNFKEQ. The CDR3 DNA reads TGTGCCAGCAGCCAAGGATCAGGACTAGCGGAGGGCACAGATACGCAGTATTTT. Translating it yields CASSQGSGLAEGTDTQYF.

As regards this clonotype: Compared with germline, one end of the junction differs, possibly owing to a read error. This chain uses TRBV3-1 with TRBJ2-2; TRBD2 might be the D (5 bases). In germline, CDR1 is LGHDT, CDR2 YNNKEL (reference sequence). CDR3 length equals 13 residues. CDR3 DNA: TGTGCCAGCAGCCAAGGTCGAAACGGGGAGCGGTTTTTT. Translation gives CASSQGRNGERFF.

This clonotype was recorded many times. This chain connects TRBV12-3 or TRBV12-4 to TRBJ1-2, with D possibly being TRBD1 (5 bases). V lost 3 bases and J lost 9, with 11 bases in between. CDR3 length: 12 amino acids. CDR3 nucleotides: TGTGCCAGCAGTTTTGGTCAGGGTAGCTACACCTTC. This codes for CASSFGQGSYTF.

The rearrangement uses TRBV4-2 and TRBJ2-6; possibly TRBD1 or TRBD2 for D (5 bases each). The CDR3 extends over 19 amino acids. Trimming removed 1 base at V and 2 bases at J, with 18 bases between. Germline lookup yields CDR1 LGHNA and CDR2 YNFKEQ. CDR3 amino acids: CASSQAPGRGTPGANVLTF. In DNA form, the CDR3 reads TGTGCCAGCAGCCAAGCTCCAGGGAGAGGGACCCCTGGGGCCAACGTCCTGACTTTC.

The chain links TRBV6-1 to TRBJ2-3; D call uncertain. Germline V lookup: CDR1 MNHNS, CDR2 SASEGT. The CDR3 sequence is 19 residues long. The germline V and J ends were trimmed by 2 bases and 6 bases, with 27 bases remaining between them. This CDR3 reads CASSEIGVVGRPPRDTQYF. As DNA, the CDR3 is TGTGCCAGCAGTGAAATTGGGGTGGTCGGCAGGCCTCCGCGTGATACGCAGTATTTT.

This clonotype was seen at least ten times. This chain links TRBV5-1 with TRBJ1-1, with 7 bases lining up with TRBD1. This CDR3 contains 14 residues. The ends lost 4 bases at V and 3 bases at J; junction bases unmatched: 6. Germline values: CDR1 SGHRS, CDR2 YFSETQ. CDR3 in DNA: TGCGCCAGCAGCCTGGGACAGCGAGACACTGAAGCTTTCTTT. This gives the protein CASSLGQRDTEAFF.

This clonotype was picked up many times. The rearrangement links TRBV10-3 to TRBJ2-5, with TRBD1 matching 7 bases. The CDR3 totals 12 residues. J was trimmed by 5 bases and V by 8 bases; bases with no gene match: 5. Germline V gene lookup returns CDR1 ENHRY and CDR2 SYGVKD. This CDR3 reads CAIGDRDETQYF. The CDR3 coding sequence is TGTGCCATCGGAGACAGGGACGAGACCCAGTACTTC.

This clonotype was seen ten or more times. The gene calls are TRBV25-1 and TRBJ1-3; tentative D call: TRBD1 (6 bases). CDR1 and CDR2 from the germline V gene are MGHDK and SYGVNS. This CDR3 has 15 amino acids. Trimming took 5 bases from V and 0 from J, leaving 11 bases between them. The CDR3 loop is CASSLQGPSGNTIYF. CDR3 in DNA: TGTGCCAGCAGTTTACAGGGTCCCTCTGGAAACACCATATATTTT.

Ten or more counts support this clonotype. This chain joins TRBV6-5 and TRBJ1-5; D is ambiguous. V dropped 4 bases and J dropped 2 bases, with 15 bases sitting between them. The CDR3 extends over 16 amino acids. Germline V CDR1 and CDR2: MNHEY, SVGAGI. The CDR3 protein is CASSFQGKSGNQPQHF. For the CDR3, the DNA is TGTGCCAGCAGTTTTCAAGGGAAATCTGGCAATCAGCCCCAGCATTTT.

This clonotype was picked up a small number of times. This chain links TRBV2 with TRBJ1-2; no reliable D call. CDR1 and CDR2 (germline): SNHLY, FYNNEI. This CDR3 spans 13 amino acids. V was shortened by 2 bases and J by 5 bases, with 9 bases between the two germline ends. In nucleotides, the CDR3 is TGTGCCAGCAGTGAAAGCACGCTATATGGCTACACCTTC. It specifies CASSESTLYGYTF. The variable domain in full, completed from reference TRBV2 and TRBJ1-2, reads EPEVTQTPSHQVTQMGQEVILRCVPISNHLYFYWYRQILGQKVEFLVSFYNNEISEKSEIFDDQFSVERPDGSNFTLKIRSTKLEDSAMYFCASSESTLYGYTFGSGTRLTVV.

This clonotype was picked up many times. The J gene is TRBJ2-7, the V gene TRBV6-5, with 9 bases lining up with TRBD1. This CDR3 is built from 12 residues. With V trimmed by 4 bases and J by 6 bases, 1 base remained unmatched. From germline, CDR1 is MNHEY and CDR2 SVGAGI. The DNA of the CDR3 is TGTGCCAGCAGTTGGACAGGGGTCGAGCAGTACTTC. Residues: CASSWTGVEQYF.

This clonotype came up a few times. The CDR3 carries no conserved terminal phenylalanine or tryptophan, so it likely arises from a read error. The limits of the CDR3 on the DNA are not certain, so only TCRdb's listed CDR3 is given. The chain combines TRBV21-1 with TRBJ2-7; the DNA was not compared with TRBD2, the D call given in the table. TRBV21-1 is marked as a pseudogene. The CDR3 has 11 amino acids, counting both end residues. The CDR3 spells CASSTGGAFRD.

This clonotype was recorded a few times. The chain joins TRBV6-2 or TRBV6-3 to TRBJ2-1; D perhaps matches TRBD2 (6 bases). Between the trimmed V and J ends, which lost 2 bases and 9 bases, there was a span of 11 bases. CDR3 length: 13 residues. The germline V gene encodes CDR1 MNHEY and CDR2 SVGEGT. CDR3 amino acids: CASSYGGPGEQFF. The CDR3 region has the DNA TGTGCCAGCAGTTACGGAGGGCCGGGTGAGCAGTTCTTC.

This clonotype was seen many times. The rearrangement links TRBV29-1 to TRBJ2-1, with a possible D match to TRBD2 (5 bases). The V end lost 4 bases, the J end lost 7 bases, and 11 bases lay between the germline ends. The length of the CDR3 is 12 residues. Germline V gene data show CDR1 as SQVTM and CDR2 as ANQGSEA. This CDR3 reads CSVVPPGNEQFF. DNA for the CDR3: TGCAGCGTTGTGCCTCCGGGAAATGAGCAGTTCTTC.

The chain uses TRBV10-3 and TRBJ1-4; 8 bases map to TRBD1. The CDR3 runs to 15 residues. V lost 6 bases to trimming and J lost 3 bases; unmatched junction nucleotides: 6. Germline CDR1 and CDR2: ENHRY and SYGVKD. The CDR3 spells CAISFDRGPNEKLFF. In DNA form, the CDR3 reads TGTGCCATCAGCTTTGACAGGGGCCCTAATGAAAAACTGTTTTTT.

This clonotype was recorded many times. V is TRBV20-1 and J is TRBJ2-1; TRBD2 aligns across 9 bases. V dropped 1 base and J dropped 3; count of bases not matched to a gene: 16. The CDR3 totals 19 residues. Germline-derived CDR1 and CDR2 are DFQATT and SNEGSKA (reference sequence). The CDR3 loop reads CSARVLMTSGALDYNEQFF. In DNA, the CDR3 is TGCAGTGCTAGAGTTTTGATGACTAGCGGAGCCCTGGACTACAATGAGCAGTTCTTC.

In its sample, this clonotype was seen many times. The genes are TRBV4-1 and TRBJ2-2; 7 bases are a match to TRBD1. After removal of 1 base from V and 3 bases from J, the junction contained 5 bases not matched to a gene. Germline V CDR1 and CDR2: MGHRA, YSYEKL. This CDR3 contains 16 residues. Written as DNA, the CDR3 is TGCGCCAGCAGCCAAGTCGTGACAGGGTACACCGGGGAGCTGTTTTTT. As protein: CASSQVVTGYTGELFF.

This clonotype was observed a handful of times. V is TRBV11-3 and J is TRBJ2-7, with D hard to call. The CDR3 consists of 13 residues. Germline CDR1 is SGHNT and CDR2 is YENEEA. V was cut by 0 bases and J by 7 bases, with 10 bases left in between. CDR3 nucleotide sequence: TGTGCCAGCAGCTTAGATGTTTTGGGAGAGCAGTACGTC. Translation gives CASSLDVLGEQYV.

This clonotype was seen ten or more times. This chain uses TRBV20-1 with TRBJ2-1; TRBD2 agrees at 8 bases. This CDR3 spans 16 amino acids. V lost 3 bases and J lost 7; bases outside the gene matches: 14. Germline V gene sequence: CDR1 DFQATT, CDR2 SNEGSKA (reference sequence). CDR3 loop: CSASRHEGAGVNEQFF. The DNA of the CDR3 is TGCAGTGCTAGCCGACATGAGGGAGCGGGAGTTAATGAGCAGTTCTTC.

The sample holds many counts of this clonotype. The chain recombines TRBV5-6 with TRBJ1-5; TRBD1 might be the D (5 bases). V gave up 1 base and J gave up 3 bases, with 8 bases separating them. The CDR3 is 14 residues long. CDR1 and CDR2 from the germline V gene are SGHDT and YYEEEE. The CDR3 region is CASSLTGVNQPQHF. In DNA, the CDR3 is TGTGCCAGCAGCTTGACAGGAGTCAATCAGCCCCAGCATTTT.

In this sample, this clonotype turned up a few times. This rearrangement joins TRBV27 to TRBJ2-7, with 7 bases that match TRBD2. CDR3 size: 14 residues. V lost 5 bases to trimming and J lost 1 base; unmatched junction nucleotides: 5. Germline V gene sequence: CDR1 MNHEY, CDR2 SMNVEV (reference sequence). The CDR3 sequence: CASSNGGESYEQYF. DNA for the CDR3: TGTGCCAGCAGTAATGGGGGGGAGTCCTACGAGCAGTACTTC.

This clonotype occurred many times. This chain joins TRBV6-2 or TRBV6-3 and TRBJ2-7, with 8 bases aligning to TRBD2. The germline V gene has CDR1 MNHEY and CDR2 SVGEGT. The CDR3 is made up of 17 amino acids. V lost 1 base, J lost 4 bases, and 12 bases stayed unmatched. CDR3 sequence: CASSYLLAAPSLYEQYF. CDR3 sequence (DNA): TGTGCCAGCAGTTACTTACTAGCGGCTCCTTCCCTTTACGAGCAGTACTTC.

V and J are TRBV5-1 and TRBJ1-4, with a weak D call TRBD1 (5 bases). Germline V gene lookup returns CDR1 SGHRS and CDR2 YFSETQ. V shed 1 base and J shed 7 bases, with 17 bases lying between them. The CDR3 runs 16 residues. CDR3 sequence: CASSLSGSGLSEKLFF. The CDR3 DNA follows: TGCGCCAGCAGCTTGTCGGGCTCGGGGCTCAGTGAAAAACTGTTTTTT.